This T cell receptor (beta chain) was captured in a study of CD8 T cells in ankylosing spondylitis. One entry per CDR3 protein results from TCRdb running MiXCR on the 5' RACE reads. The top ten clones hold 5.5% to 8% of a sample with 200,000 to 250,000 distinct CDR3 sequences, approximately 12% of them seen once. This clonotype was picked up many times. Germline-derived CDR1 and CDR2 are SGHRS and YFSETQ. CDR3 length: 11 residues. The V and J ends lost 7 bases and 6 bases respectively, with 8 bases between them. The sequenced sample was blood, either unsorted or a sorted T cell fraction (not recorded which). The gene calls are TRBV5-1 and TRBJ2-1; D is uncertain. The clonotype was recovered from a male donor with ankylosing spondylitis or in good health (not recorded which). The CDR3 DNA reads TGCGCCAGCCGGAACGGCAATGAGCAGTTCTTC. The encoded protein is CASRNGNEQFF. Combining the CDR3 with reference TRBV5-1 and TRBJ2-1 gives the whole variable domain KAGVTQTPRYLIKTRGQQVTLSCSPISGHRSVSWYQQTPGQGLQFLFEYFSETQRNKGNFPGRFSGRQFSNSRSEMNVSTLELGDSALYLCASRNGNEQFFGPGTRLTVL.